Listed here are 22 T cell receptor beta chains from one sample, sequenced in a study of blood T cell repertoires in COVID-19. Sequencing used immunoSEQ multiplex PCR; TCRdb keeps in-frame clones, though not all of them. The sample has 200,000 or so clones; around 84% are singletons. The sample consisted of peripheral blood. Every receptor here comes from a human donor in a cohort sampled during active COVID-19.

This rearrangement joins TRBV27 to TRBJ2-2, with D tentatively TRBD1 (6 bases). From germline, CDR1 is MNHEY and CDR2 SMNVEV (reference sequence). The CDR3 sequence is 16 residues long. Trimming took 5 bases from V and 3 from J, leaving 16 bases between them. This chain's CDR3 is CASSIGTGLDTGELFF. The CDR3 DNA sequence: TGTGCCAGCAGTATAGGCACAGGGTTAGACACCGGGGAGCTGTTTTTT.

A single count supports this clone. The chain employs TRBV28 and TRBJ1-3; no reliable D call. Germline values: CDR1 MDHEN, CDR2 SYDVKM. This CDR3 spans 13 amino acids. The V end lost 3 bases, the J end lost 4 bases, and 7 bases lay between the germline ends. This CDR3 is CASSFIQGNTIYF. As DNA, the CDR3 is TGTGCCAGCAGTTTCATACAGGGAAACACCATATATTTT.

The rearrangement links TRBV5-5 to TRBJ2-1; TRBD1 agrees at 7 bases. Germline assignment: CDR1 SGHKS and CDR2 YYEKEE (reference sequence). CDR3 length equals 15 residues. The V segment lost 2 bases and the J segment 9 bases; nucleotides outside the gene matches: 11. CDR3: CASSFRDRATFEQFF. CDR3 sequence (DNA): TGTGCCAGCAGCTTTCGGGACAGAGCAACCTTTGAGCAGTTCTTC.

The CDR3: CASRTISDTEAFF. In nucleotides, the CDR3 is TGTGCCAGTAGGACTATATCGGACACTGAAGCTTTCTTT. V is TRBV19 and J is TRBJ1-1; D is unresolved. CDR1 and CDR2 from the germline V gene are LNHDA and SQIVND (reference sequence). CDR3 size: 13 residues. Trimming removed 6 bases from V and 3 bases from J, with 11 bases in between.

This chain links TRBV3-1 (or the pseudogene TRBV3-2) with TRBJ2-7; TRBD2 is a possible D gene (5 bases). Per germline, CDR1 LGHDT and CDR2 YNNKEL (reference sequence). This CDR3 region has 12 residues. Trimming took off 6 bases at V and 6 bases at J, with 12 bases between the two ends. The DNA for the CDR3 is TGTGCCAGCAGTATTACTAGTTCCGAGCAGTACTTC. Its protein is CASSITSSEQYF.

The V call is TRBV4-1, the J call TRBJ1-5, with unresolved D. The V gene's germline CDR1 is MGHRA and CDR2 YSYEKL. The CDR3 has 14 residues. Between the trimmed V and J ends, which lost 4 bases and 6 bases, there was a span of 13 bases. CDR3 sequence reads: CASSPETGFQPQHF. Here the CDR3 DNA reads TGCGCCAGCAGCCCAGAGACGGGGTTTCAGCCCCAGCATTTT.

The chain combines TRBV3-1 (or the pseudogene TRBV3-2) with TRBJ1-6; 10 bases map to TRBD1. Germline V gene sequence: CDR1 LGHDT, CDR2 YNNKEL (reference sequence). The CDR3 is 17 residues long. The V gene end was trimmed by 4 bases and the J gene end by 12 bases; junction bases not matched to a gene: 15. CDR3 sequence: CASSPTQTGTGAGPLHF. The CDR3 DNA sequence: TGTGCCAGCAGCCCTACACAGACCGGGACAGGGGCTGGACCCCTCCACTTT.

The chain combines TRBV18 with TRBJ1-2; TRBD1 is a possible D gene (5 bases). V lost 2 bases to trimming and J lost 3 bases, with 10 bases between them. CDR3 length equals 14 residues. In germline, CDR1 is KGHSH, CDR2 LQKENI. CDR3 DNA sequence: TGTGCCAGCTCACCATCGGGGGATTACTATGGCTACACCTTC. Residues: CASSPSGDYYGYTF.

This rearrangement joins TRBV4-2 to TRBJ1-2; D might be TRBD1 (5 bases). The germline CDR1 and CDR2 sequences are LGHNA and YNFKEQ. Deletions cut 4 bases from V and 7 bases from J, with 13 bases between. This CDR3 has 13 amino acids. The CDR3 DNA is TGTGCCAGCAGCCCTTGGACGGACATTGGCTACACCTTC. Protein sequence: CASSPWTDIGYTF.

The CDR3 bases are TGTGCCAGGAGGGACAGGGTCATCTTCCTAGCCGGGGAGCTGTTTTTT. It yields the protein CARRDRVIFLAGELFF. This chain links TRBV25-1 with TRBJ2-2; 9 bases match TRBD1. Unmatched junction bases numbered 14, after V lost 9 bases and J lost 6 bases. CDR1 MGHDK and CDR2 SYGVNS come from the germline V gene. There are 16 residues in the CDR3. The variable domain in full, with the rest retrieved from reference TRBV25-1 and TRBJ2-2, is EADIYQTPRYLVIGTGKKITLECSQTMGHDKMYWYQQDPGMELHLIHYSYGVNSTEKGDLSSESTVSRIRTEHFPLTLESARPSHTSQYLCARRDRVIFLAGELFFGEGSRLTVL.

V usage is TRBV6-5 and J usage is TRBJ1-1; no firm D call. CDR1 is MNHEY, CDR2 SVGAGI, per germline. V was clipped by 11 bases and J by 1 base, with 20 bases between them. The CDR3 runs to 15 residues. In DNA, the CDR3 is TGTGCCGTCTCCGAGCCCCGCCGCCCGAACACTGAAGCTTTCTTT. Translating it yields CAVSEPRRPNTEAFF.

The chain combines TRBV3-1 (or the pseudogene TRBV3-2) with TRBJ2-5; the match to TRBD2 covers 8 bases. Germline trimming cut 2 bases from V and 5 bases from J; bases unmatched to any gene: 7. CDR1 and CDR2 (germline): LGHDT, YNNKEL (reference sequence). This CDR3 has 15 residues. The CDR3 here is CASSQLAGPWETQYF. The CDR3, as DNA: TGTGCCAGCAGCCAACTAGCGGGCCCATGGGAGACCCAGTACTTC.

The rearrangement uses TRBV5-1 and TRBJ2-3; 9 bases map to TRBD2. The trim removed 0 bases at V and 4 bases at J, leaving 3 bases unmatched. Per the germline V gene, CDR1 is SGHRS and CDR2 is YFSETQ. The CDR3 spans 15 residues. CDR3 protein: CASSLEAGGPDTQYF. For the CDR3, the DNA is TGCGCCAGCAGCTTGGAGGCGGGGGGGCCAGATACGCAGTATTTT.

This clone was seen only once. The V call is TRBV10-3, the J call TRBJ1-4, with D possibly matching TRBD1 (6 bases). Germline V gene sequence: CDR1 ENHRY, CDR2 SYGVKD. The CDR3 contains 12 residues. Trimming took off 3 bases at V and 14 bases at J, with 13 bases between the two ends. The CDR3 DNA reads TGTGCCATCAGTGACGGACAGACTTCCCTGTTTTTT. Translated: CAISDGQTSLFF.

V usage is TRBV5-6 and J usage is TRBJ2-3; TRBD2 agrees at 8 bases. Germline loops: CDR1 SGHDT, CDR2 YYEEEE. V dropped 4 bases and J dropped 3; count of bases not matched to a gene: 4. This CDR3 region has 14 residues. CDR3 sequence (DNA): TGTGCCAGCAGCCACAGCGGGAGAACAGATACGCAGTATTTT. Protein: CASSHSGRTDTQYF.

This rearrangement joins TRBV19 to TRBJ2-2; 7 bases line up with TRBD1. Germline assignment: CDR1 LNHDA and CDR2 SQIVND (reference sequence). The CDR3 loop spans 18 amino acids. The trim removed 5 bases at V and 7 bases at J, leaving 19 bases unmatched. The CDR3 DNA reads TGTGCCAGTAGTCCGACTATGGGAGTCACAGGGGTTGACGGGGAGCTGTTTTTT. Amino acids: CASSPTMGVTGVDGELFF.

The chain recombines TRBV6-5 with TRBJ2-5; 8 nucleotides match TRBD1. The CDR3 extends over 15 amino acids. The germline CDR1 and CDR2 sequences are MNHEY and SVGAGI. V shed 5 bases and J 5 bases; nucleotides not matched to a gene: 10. The CDR3 reads CASSPDRESGETQYF. Written as DNA, the CDR3 is TGTGCCAGCAGTCCGGACAGGGAGAGCGGGGAGACCCAGTACTTC.

This sequence joins TRBV4-1 and TRBJ2-1; the match to TRBD1 covers 7 bases. This CDR3 spans 16 amino acids. The J segment lost 1 base and the V segment lost 1 base, leaving 4 bases of the junction unmatched. Germline CDR1 reads MGHRA; CDR2 reads YSYEKL. The CDR3 protein is CASSQVDRVSYNEQFF. CDR3 DNA sequence: TGCGCCAGCAGCCAAGTAGACAGGGTATCCTACAATGAGCAGTTCTTC.

The chain combines TRBV27 with TRBJ2-2; TRBD1 is a possible D gene (6 bases). Germline V CDR1 and CDR2: MNHEY, SMNVEV (reference sequence). The CDR3 loop spans 17 amino acids. V shed 5 bases and J shed 2 bases, with 18 bases lying between them. The CDR3: CASSRFSTDRNTGELFF. The CDR3 DNA is TGTGCCAGCAGTAGGTTCTCAACGGACAGAAACACCGGGGAGCTGTTTTTT.

This clone appeared a few times. This chain uses TRBV2 with TRBJ2-3; 10 bases align to TRBD2. Trimming took 6 bases from V and 4 from J; bases not matched to a gene: 7. The germline V gene encodes CDR1 SNHLY and CDR2 FYNNEI. The CDR3 loop spans 15 amino acids. The CDR3 loop is CASSVGLAAPDTQYF. The CDR3 nucleotides read TGTGCCAGCAGCGTCGGACTAGCGGCTCCAGATACGCAGTATTTT.

The CDR3 coding sequence is TGTGCCAGCAGCCGTAGGGGAGGGCAGTATTTT. Its protein is CASSRRGGQYF. The chain is built from TRBV6-5 and TRBJ2-3; the D gene is possibly TRBD2 (6 bases). Germline loops: CDR1 MNHEY, CDR2 SVGAGI. Trimming took off 6 bases at V and 11 bases at J, with 12 bases between the two ends. The CDR3 length is 11 residues.

This clone was counted once. This chain's CDR3 is CASSLVSRQGSNTEAFF. CDR3 bases: TGCGCCAGCAGCTTGGTGTCGCGCCAGGGTTCGAACACTGAAGCTTTCTTT. The V gene is TRBV5-1, the J gene TRBJ1-1, with a weak D call TRBD1 (5 bases). This CDR3 is 17 amino acids long. Germline CDR1 is SGHRS and CDR2 is YFSETQ. Trimming cost V 0 bases and J 1 base, with 16 bases left between them. Full variable domain (remainder filled in from reference TRBV5-1 and TRBJ1-1): KAGVTQTPRYLIKTRGQQVTLSCSPISGHRSVSWYQQTPGQGLQFLFEYFSETQRNKGNFPGRFSGRQFSNSRSEMNVSTLELGDSALYLCASSLVSRQGSNTEAFFGQGTRLTVV.